One sample yielded the 9 T cell receptor beta chains listed below, sequenced in a study of blood T cell repertoires in COVID-19. The data were produced by immunoSEQ multiplex PCR, yet TCRdb's version contains in-frame clones alone and is incomplete. The table has fewer than 75,000 clones, 79% seen once; the top ten hold around 5.9%. The sequencing input was peripheral blood. These receptors were taken from a woman aged 55-69 years with acute or convalescent COVID-19.

The sample holds a few counts of this clone. The genes are TRBV28 and TRBJ2-1; 9 nucleotides line up with TRBD2. Germline CDR1 MDHEN, CDR2 SYDVKM. The V gene end was trimmed by 5 bases and the J gene end by 7 bases; junction bases not matched to a gene: 3. The CDR3 contains 13 residues. The CDR3 DNA reads TGTGCCAGCAGTGGGACTAGCTCAAATGAGCAGTTCTTC. Translation: CASSGTSSNEQFF.

This chain joins TRBV3-1 (or the pseudogene TRBV3-2) and TRBJ1-2; D unclear. The V end was cut by 4 bases, the J end by 2 bases, with 17 bases between. Germline lookup yields CDR1 LGHDT and CDR2 YNNKEL (reference sequence). This CDR3 has 16 residues. In nucleotides, the CDR3 is TGTGCCAGCAGCCGCCCCCGGGGTGTTCAAAACTATGGCTACACCTTC. It codes for CASSRPRGVQNYGYTF.

The chain employs TRBV7-9 and TRBJ2-2, with TRBD2 matching 10 bases. V trimming: 5 bases; J trimming: 4 bases; junction bases outside the gene matches: 7. This CDR3 contains 16 residues. The V gene's germline CDR1 is SEHNR and CDR2 FQNEAQ (reference sequence). The CDR3, as DNA: TGTGCCAGCAGCCTAATAGCGGGGGGACCCACCGGGGAGCTGTTTTTT. The encoded protein is CASSLIAGGPTGELFF.

This rearrangement joins TRBV19 to TRBJ1-2; 8 nucleotides line up with TRBD1. V dropped 6 bases and J dropped 5; count of bases not matched to a gene: 5. Germline V gives CDR1 LNHDA, CDR2 SQIVND (reference sequence). CDR3 length: 13 amino acids. CDR3 region: CASSRTGLYGYTF. The CDR3 DNA follows: TGTGCCAGTAGCCGGACAGGGCTGTATGGCTACACCTTC.

V gene TRBV6-5 combines with J gene TRBJ2-3; D is ambiguous. Germline lookup yields CDR1 MNHEY and CDR2 SVGAGI. The CDR3 runs to 14 residues. The V gene lost 2 bases and the J gene lost 0 bases, with 6 bases spanning the gap. The CDR3 loop is CASSYEQSTDTQYF. The CDR3 nucleotides are TGTGCCAGCAGTTACGAACAGAGCACAGATACGCAGTATTTT.

The V gene is TRBV12-3 or TRBV12-4, the J gene TRBJ2-7; D unclear. The germline V and J ends were trimmed by 3 bases and 3 bases, with 6 bases remaining between them. This CDR3 has 12 amino acids. The CDR3 reads CASSFYGYEQYF. DNA for the CDR3: TGTGCCAGCAGTTTTTACGGCTACGAGCAGTACTTC.

The genes are TRBV7-8 and TRBJ2-5; no reliable D call. The germline V gene encodes CDR1 SGHVS and CDR2 FQNEAQ. The CDR3 is 11 amino acids. Between the trimmed V and J ends, which lost 5 bases and 3 bases, there was a span of 4 bases. CDR3 bases: TGTGCCAGCAGCCACAAAGAGACCCAGTACTTC. This codes for CASSHKETQYF.

The CDR3 region is CASSESPPGPGNTIYF. Here the CDR3 DNA reads TGTGCCAGCAGTGAATCCCCTCCAGGGCCTGGAAACACCATATATTTT. The chain has TRBV25-1 and TRBJ1-3; tentatively, D is TRBD1 (5 bases). V gave up 1 base and J gave up 2 bases, with 12 bases separating them. This CDR3 comprises 16 residues. Germline lookup yields CDR1 MGHDK and CDR2 SYGVNS.

A word on this clone: This sample also contains other DNA sequences that code for the same CDR3. The J gene is TRBJ2-1, the V gene TRBV29-1; 12 bases agree with TRBD2. The CDR3 length is 17 residues. Germline lookup yields CDR1 SQVTM and CDR2 ANQGSEA. J lost 7 bases, V lost 4 bases, and 14 bases had no gene match. This CDR3 reads CSVAPLAGGWRRNEQFF. CDR3 DNA: TGCAGCGTTGCTCCCCTAGCGGGGGGGTGGAGGAGGAATGAGCAGTTCTTC.